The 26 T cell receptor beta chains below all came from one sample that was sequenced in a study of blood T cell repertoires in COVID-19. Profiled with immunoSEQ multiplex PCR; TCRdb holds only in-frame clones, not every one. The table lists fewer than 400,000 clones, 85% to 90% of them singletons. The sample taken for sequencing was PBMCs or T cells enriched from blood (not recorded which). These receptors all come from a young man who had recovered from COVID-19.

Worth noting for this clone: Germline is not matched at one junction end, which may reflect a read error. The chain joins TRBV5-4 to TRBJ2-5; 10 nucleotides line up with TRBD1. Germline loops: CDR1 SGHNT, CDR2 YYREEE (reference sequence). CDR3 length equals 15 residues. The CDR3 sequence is CASNLGTGVVETQYF. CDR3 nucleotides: TGTGCCAGCAACTTGGGGACAGGGGTTGTTGAGACCCAGTACTTC.

The CDR3 here is CASSQGQGGNYGYTF. In DNA form, the CDR3 reads TGCGCCAGCAGCCAGGGACAGGGGGGGAACTATGGCTACACCTTC. V and J are TRBV4-1 and TRBJ1-2; 11 nucleotides agree with TRBD1. After removal of 3 bases from V and 2 bases from J, the junction contained 2 bases not matched to a gene. This CDR3 has 15 amino acids. CDR1 is MGHRA, CDR2 YSYEKL, per germline.

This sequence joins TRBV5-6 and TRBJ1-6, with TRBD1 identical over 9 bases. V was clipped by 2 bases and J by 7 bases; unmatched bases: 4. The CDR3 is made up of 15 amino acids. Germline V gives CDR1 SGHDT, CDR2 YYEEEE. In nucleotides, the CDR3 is TGTGCCAGCAGCTTCGGGACAGGGACAAATTCACCCCTCCACTTT. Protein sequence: CASSFGTGTNSPLHF.

The CDR3: CASSYRGTSGSFGTDTQYF. In DNA, the CDR3 is TGTGCCAGCAGTTACCGCGGGACTAGCGGGAGTTTTGGCACAGATACGCAGTATTTT. V is TRBV27 and J is TRBJ2-3; 14 bases are a match to TRBD2. V was clipped by 4 bases and J by 1 base; unmatched bases: 10. Germline-derived CDR1 and CDR2 are MNHEY and SMNVEV (reference sequence). The CDR3 is 19 residues long.

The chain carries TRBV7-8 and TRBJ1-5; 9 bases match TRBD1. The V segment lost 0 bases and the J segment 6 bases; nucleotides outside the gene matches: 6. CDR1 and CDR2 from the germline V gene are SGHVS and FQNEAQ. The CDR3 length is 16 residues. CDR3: CASSLAGTGLIQPQHF. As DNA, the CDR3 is TGTGCCAGCAGCTTAGCCGGGACAGGGTTGATTCAGCCCCAGCATTTT.

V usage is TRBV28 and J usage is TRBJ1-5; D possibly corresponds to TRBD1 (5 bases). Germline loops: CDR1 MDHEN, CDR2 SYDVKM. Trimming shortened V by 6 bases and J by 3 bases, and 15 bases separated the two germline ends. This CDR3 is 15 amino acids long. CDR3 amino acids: CASSPLNRNNQPQHF. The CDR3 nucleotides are TGTGCCAGCAGCCCCCTCAACAGGAACAATCAGCCCCAGCATTTT.

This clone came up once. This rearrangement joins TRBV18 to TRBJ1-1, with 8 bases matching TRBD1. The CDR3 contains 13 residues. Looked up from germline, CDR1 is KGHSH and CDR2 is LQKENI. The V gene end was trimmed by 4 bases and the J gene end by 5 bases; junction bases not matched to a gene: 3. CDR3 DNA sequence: TGTGCCAGCTCACTGGACAGGGAAACTGAAGCTTTCTTT. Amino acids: CASSLDRETEAFF.

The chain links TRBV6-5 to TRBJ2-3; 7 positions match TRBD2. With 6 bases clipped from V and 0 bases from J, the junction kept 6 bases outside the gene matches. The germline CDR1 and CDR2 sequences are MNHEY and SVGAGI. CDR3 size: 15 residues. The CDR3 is CASSPGRTSTDTQYF. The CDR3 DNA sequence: TGTGCCAGCAGCCCCGGGAGGACTAGCACAGATACGCAGTATTTT.

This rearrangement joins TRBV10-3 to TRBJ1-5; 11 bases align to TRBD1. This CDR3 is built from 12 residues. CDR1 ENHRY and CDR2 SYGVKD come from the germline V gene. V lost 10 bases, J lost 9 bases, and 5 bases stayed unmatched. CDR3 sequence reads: CATGQGALPQHF. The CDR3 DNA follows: TGTGCCACCGGACAGGGGGCACTGCCCCAGCATTTT.

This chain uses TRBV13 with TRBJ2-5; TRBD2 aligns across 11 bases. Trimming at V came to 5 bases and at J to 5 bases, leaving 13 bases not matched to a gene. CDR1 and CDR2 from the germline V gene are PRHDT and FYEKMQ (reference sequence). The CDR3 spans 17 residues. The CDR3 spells CASSGPQGLAVHETQYF. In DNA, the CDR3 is TGTGCCAGCAGCGGACCTCAGGGACTAGCGGTTCACGAGACCCAGTACTTC.

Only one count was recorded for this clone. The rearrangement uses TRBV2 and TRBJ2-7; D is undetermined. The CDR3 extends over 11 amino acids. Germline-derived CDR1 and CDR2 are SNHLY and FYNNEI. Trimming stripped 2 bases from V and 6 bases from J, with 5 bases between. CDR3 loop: CASSERFEQYF. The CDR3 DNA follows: TGTGCCAGCAGTGAACGGTTCGAGCAGTACTTC.

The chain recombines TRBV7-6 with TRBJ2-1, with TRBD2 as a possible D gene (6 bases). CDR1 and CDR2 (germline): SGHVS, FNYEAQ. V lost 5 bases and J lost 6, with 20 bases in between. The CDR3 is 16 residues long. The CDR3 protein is CASSALGSGRGNEQFF. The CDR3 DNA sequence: TGTGCCAGCAGCGCCCTAGGCAGCGGGCGGGGCAATGAGCAGTTCTTC.

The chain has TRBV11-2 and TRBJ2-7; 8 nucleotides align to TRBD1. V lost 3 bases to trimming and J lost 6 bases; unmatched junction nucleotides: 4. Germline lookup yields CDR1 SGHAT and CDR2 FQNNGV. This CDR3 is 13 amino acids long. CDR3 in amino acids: CASSFGQGGEQYF. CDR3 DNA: TGTGCCAGCAGCTTTGGACAGGGTGGCGAGCAGTACTTC.

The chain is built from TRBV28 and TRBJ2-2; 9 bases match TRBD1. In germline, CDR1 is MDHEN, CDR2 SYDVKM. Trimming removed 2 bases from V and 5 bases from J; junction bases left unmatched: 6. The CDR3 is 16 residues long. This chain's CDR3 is CASSLKDRGRTGELFF. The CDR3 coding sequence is TGTGCCAGCAGTTTAAAGGACAGGGGCCGAACCGGGGAGCTGTTTTTT.

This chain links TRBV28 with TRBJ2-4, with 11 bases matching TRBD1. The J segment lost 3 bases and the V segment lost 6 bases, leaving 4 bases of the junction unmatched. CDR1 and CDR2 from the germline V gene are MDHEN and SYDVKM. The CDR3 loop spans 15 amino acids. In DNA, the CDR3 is TGTGCCAGCAGACGGACAGGGGGCGTCAAAAACATTCAGTACTTC. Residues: CASRRTGGVKNIQYF.

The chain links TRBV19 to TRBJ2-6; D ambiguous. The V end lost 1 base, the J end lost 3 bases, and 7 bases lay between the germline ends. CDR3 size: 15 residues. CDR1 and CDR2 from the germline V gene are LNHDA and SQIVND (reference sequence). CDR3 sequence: CASSIGGFGANVLTF. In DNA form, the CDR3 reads TGTGCCAGTAGTATAGGCGGTTTTGGGGCCAACGTCCTGACTTTC.

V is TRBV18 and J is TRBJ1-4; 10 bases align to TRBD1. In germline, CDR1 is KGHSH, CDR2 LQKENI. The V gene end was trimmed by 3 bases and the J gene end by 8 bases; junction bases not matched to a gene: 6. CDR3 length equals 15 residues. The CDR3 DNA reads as TGTGCCAGCTCACCCGGGGGACAGGGGAGCGAAAAACTGTTTTTT. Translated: CASSPGGQGSEKLFF. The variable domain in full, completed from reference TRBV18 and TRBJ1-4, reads NAGVMQNPRHLVRRRGQEARLRCSPMKGHSHVYWYRQLPEEGLKFMVYLQKENIIDESGMPKERFSAEFPKEGPSILRIQQVVRGDSAAYFCASSPGGQGSEKLFFGSGTQLSVL.

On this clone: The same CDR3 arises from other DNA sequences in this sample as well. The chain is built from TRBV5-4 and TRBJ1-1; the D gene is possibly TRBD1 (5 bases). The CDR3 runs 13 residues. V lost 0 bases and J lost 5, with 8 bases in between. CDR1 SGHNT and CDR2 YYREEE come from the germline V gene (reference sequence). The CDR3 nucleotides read TGTGCCAGCAGCTTGGGAAGGGGAACTGAAGCTTTCTTT. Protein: CASSLGRGTEAFF.

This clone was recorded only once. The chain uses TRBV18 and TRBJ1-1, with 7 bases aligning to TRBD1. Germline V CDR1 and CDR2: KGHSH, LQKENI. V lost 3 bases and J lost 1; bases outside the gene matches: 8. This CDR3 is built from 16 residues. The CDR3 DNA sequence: TGTGCCAGCTCACCCACAGGGGCGGGAGGGAACACTGAAGCTTTCTTT. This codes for CASSPTGAGGNTEAFF.

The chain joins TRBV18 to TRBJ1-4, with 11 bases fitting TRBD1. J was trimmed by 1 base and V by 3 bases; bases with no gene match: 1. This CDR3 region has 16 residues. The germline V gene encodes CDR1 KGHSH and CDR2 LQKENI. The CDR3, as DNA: TGTGCCAGCTCACCCGGGACAGGGGGAACTAATGAAAAACTGTTTTTT. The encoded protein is CASSPGTGGTNEKLFF. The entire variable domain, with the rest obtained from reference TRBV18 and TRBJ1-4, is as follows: NAGVMQNPRHLVRRRGQEARLRCSPMKGHSHVYWYRQLPEEGLKFMVYLQKENIIDESGMPKERFSAEFPKEGPSILRIQQVVRGDSAAYFCASSPGTGGTNEKLFFGSGTQLSVL.

CDR3 sequence reads: CASSIQGVGEQYF. For the CDR3, the DNA is TGTGCCAGTAGCATTCAGGGGGTTGGCGAGCAGTACTTC. The chain links TRBV19 to TRBJ2-7; 7 bases align to TRBD1. This CDR3 spans 13 amino acids. V lost 6 bases, J lost 6 bases, and 8 bases stayed unmatched. In germline, CDR1 is LNHDA, CDR2 SQIVND (reference sequence).

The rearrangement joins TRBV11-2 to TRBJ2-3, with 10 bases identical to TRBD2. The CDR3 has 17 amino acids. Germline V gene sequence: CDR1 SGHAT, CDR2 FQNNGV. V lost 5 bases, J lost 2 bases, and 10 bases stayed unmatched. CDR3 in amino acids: CASSLIAGGLFTDTQYF. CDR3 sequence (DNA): TGTGCCAGCAGCCTTATAGCGGGGGGACTCTTCACAGATACGCAGTATTTT.

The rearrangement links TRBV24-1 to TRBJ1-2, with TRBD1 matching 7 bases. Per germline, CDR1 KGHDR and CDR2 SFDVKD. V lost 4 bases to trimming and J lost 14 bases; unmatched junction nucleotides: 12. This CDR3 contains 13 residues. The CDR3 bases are TGTGCCACCAGTGACTACCCGGACAGGACCTTGACCTTC. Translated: CATSDYPDRTLTF.

This CDR3 reads CASSLNGENEKLFF. As DNA, the CDR3 is TGTGCCAGCAGTTTAAATGGTGAGAATGAAAAACTGTTTTTT. This chain joins TRBV28 and TRBJ1-4, with no clear D. Between the trimmed V and J ends, which lost 2 bases and 5 bases, there was a span of 9 bases. The CDR3 covers 14 residues. The germline V gene encodes CDR1 MDHEN and CDR2 SYDVKM.

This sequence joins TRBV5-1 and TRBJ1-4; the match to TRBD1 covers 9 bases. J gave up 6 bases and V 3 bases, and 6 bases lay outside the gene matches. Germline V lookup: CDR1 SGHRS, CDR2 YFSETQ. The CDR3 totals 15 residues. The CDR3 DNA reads TGCGCCAGCAGCTCCAGGAGACAGGGGGATGAAAAACTGTTTTTT. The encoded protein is CASSSRRQGDEKLFF.

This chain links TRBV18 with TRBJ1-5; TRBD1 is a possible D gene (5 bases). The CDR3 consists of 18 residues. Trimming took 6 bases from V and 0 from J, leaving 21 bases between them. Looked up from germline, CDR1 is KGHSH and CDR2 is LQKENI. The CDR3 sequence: CASSLNRPGHYSNQPQHF. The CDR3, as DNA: TGTGCCAGCTCCCTAAATAGGCCAGGGCACTATAGCAATCAGCCCCAGCATTTT. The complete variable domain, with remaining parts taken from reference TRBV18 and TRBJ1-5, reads NAGVMQNPRHLVRRRGQEARLRCSPMKGHSHVYWYRQLPEEGLKFMVYLQKENIIDESGMPKERFSAEFPKEGPSILRIQQVVRGDSAAYFCASSLNRPGHYSNQPQHFGDGTRLSIL.